This TCR beta chain was sequenced in a study of T-cell reconstitution after alpha-beta-depleted transplantation in children. The TCRbeta library incorporated unique molecular identifiers. TCRdb redid the calling of the PCR reads with MiXCR, one entry per CDR3 protein. This table has around 600,000 distinct CDR3 sequences, about 15% appearing once. V dropped 5 bases and J dropped 1; count of bases not matched to a gene: 4. The germline gives CDR1 SGHVS, CDR2 FQNEAQ. CDR3 size: 15 residues. The TCR originated in a human donor who donated a stem cell graft to a child with acute myeloid leukemia. The genes are TRBV7-8 and TRBJ1-1; 10 positions match TRBD1. The specimen comprised PBMCs from the stem cell graft donor, sampled from the stem cell graft. Here the CDR3 DNA reads TGTGCCAGCAGCCCGAGACAGGGGGCGAACACTGAAGCTTTCTTT. Protein product: CASSPRQGANTEAFF. The whole variable domain, remainder taken from reference TRBV7-8 and TRBJ1-1, is GAGVSQSPRYKVAKRGQDVALRCDPISGHVSLFWYQQALGQGPEFLTYFQNEAQLDKSGLPSDRFFAERPEGSVSTLKIQRTQQEDSAVYLCASSPRQGANTEAFFGQGTRLTVV.